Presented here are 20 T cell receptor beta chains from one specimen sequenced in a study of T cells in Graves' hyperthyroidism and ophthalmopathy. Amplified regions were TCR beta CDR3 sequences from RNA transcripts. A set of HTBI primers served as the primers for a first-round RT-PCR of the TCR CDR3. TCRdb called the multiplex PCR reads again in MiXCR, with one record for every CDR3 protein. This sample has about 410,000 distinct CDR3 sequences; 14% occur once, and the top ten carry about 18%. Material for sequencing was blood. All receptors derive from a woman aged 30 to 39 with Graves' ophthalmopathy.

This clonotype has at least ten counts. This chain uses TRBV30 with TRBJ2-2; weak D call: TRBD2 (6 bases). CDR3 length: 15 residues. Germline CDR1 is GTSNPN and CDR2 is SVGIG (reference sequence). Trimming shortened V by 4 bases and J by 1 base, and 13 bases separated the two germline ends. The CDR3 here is CAWKNQGLNTGELFF. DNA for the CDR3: TGTGCCTGGAAGAACCAGGGACTGAACACCGGGGAGCTGTTTTTT.

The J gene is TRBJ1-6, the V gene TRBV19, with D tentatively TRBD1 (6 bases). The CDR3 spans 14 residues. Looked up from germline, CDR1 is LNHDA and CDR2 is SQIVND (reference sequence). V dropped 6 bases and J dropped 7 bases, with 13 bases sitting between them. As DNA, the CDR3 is TGTGCCAGTAGCAGGGACACCCGGAATTCACCCCTCCACTTT. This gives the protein CASSRDTRNSPLHF.

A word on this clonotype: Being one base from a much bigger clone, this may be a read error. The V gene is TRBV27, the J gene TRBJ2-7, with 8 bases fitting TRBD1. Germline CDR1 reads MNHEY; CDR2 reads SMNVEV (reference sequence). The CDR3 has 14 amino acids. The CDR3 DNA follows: TGTGCCAGCAGTTTCGGGACAGGTCTCTACGGGCAGTACTTC. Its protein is CASSFGTGLYGQYF.

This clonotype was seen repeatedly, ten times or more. The CDR3 spells CASSPALTSGGRQFF. The CDR3 nucleotides are TGTGCCAGCAGCCCAGCCCTGACTAGCGGGGGGCGGCAGTTCTTC. The chain joins TRBV7-2 to TRBJ2-1; the match to TRBD2 covers 13 bases. The germline CDR1 and CDR2 sequences are SGHTA and FQGNSA. J lost 12 bases, V lost 5 bases, and 10 bases had no gene match. The CDR3 contains 15 residues.

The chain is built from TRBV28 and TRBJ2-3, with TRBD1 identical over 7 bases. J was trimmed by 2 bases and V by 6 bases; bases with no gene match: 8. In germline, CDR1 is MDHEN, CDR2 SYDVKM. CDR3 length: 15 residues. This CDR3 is CASRRRTGYTDTQYF. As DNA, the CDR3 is TGTGCCAGCAGGCGTCGGACAGGATACACAGATACGCAGTATTTT.

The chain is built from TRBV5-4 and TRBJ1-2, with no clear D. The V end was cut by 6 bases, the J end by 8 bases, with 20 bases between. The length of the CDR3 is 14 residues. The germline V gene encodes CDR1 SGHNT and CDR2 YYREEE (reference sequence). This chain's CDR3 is CASNSPANRAGYTF. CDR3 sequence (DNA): TGTGCCAGCAACTCACCTGCGAATAGGGCGGGCTACACCTTC.

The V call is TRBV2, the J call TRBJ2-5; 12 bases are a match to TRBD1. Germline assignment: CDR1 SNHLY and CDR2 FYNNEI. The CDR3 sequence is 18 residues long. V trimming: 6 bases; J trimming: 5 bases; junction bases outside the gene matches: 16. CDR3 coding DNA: TGTGCCAGCAGCGCCGGGACAGGGGGCGCCGGATCGTTGGAGACCCAGTACTTC. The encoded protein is CASSAGTGGAGSLETQYF.

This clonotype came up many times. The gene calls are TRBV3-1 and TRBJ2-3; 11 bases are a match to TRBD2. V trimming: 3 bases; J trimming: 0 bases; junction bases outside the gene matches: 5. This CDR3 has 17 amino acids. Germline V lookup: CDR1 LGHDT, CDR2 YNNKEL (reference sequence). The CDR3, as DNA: TGTGCCAGCAGCCATCGACTAGCGGGGACTAGCACAGATACGCAGTATTTT. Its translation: CASSHRLAGTSTDTQYF.

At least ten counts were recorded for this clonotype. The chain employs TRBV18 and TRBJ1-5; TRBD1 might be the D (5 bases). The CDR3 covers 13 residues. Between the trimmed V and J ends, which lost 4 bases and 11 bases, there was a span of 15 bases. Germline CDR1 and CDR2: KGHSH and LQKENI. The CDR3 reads CASSLDRTWSQHF. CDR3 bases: TGTGCCAGCTCACTTGACAGAACTTGGTCCCAGCATTTT.

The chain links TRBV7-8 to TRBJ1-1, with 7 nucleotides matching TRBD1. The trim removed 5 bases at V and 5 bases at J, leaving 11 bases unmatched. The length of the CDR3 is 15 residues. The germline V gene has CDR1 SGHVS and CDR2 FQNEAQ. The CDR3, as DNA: TGTGCCAGCAGCCCACAGACAGGGATGGGGACTGAAGCTTTCTTT. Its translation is CASSPQTGMGTEAFF.

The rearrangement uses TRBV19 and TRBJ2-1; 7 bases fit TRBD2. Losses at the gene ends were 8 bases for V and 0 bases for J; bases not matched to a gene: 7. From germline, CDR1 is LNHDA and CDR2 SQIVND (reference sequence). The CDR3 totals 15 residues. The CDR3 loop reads CASGPGGSSYNEQFF. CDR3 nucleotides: TGTGCCAGTGGCCCGGGGGGTAGCTCCTACAATGAGCAGTTCTTC.

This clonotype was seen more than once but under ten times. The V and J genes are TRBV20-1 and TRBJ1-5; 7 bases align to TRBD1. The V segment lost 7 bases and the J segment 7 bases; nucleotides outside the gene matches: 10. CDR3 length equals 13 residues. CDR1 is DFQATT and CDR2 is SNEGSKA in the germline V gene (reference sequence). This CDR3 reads CSVMTGRRQPQHF. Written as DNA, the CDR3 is TGCAGTGTTATGACAGGGCGAAGACAGCCCCAGCATTTT.

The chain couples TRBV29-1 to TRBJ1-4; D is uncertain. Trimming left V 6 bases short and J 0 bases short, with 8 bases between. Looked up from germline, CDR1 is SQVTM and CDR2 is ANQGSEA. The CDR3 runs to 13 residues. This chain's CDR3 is CSVFVATNEKLFF. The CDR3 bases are TGCAGCGTATTTGTTGCAACTAATGAAAAACTGTTTTTT.

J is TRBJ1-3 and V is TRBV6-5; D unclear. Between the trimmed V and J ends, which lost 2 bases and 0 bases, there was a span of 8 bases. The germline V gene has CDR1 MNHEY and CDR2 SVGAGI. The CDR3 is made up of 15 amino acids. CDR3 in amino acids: CASSYKALSGNTIYF. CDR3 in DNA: TGTGCCAGCAGTTACAAGGCCCTCTCTGGAAACACCATATATTTT.

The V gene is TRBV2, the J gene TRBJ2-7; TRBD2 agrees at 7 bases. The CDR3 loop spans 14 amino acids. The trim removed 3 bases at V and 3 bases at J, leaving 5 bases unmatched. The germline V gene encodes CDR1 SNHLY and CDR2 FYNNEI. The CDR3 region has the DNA TGTGCCAGCAGTGAGGGACTAACCAACTACGAGCAGTACTTC. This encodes CASSEGLTNYEQYF.

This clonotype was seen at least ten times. The CDR3 region is CASSLVGSMNTEAFF. CDR3 coding DNA: TGTGCCAGCAGTTTGGTTGGCAGCATGAACACTGAAGCTTTCTTT. The rearrangement uses TRBV11-2 and TRBJ1-1; no reliable D call. The CDR3 sequence is 15 residues long. Germline-derived CDR1 and CDR2 are SGHAT and FQNNGV. Deletions cut 6 bases from V and 0 bases from J, with 14 bases between.

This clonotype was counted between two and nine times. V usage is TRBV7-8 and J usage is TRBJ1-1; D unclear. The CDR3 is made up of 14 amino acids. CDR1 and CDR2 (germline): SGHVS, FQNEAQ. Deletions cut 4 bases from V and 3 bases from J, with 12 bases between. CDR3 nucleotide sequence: TGTGCCAGCAGCTGGTTTAAGGTGGACACTGAAGCTTTCTTT. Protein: CASSWFKVDTEAFF.

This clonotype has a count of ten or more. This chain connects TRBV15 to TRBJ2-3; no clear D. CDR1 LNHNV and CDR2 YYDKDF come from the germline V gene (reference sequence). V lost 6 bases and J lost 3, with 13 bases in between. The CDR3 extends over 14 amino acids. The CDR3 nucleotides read TGTGCCACCAGGACCTCTGTTGGAACAGATACGCAGTATTTT. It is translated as CATRTSVGTDTQYF.

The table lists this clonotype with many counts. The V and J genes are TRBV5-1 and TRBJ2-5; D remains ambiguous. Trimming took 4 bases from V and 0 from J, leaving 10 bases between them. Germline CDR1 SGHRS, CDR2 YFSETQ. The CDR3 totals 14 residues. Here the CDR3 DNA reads TGCGCCAGCAGCCCGCCCCCGTACCAAGAGACCCAGTACTTC. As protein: CASSPPPYQETQYF. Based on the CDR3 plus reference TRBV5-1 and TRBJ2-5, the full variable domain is KAGVTQTPRYLIKTRGQQVTLSCSPISGHRSVSWYQQTPGQGLQFLFEYFSETQRNKGNFPGRFSGRQFSNSRSEMNVSTLELGDSALYLCASSPPPYQETQYFGPGTRLLVL.

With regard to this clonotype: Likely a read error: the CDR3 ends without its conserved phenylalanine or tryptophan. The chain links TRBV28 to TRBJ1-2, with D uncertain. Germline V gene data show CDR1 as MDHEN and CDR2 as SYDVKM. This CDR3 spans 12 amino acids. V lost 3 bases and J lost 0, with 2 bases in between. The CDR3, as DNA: TGTGCCAGCAGTTTCACTAACTATGGCTACACCTCC. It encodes CASSFTNYGYTS.